The clone carrying this T cell receptor beta chain was picked up a small number of times. This specimen belongs to a study of blood T cell repertoires in COVID-19. Overall study: Some COVID-19 samples were acute and others convalescent; all came from the United States, Italy and Spain. T cells, B-cell-depleted T cells, or PBMCs provided the cDNA or gDNA that served as material.

Authors' processing steps: Counts of nucleated cells, estimated from reference gene primer amplification, were obtained. The table came from immunoSEQ multiplex PCR; TCRdb's copy has only in-frame clones and leaves some out. Clone size and V and J calls were adopted from that table, with D and trimming inferred from the DNA. The sample has tens of thousands of clones, more than 75% seen once. Germline CDR1 is MNHNY and CDR2 is SVGAGI (reference sequence). This CDR3 contains 15 residues. V dropped 6 bases and J dropped 5; count of bases not matched to a gene: 11. The source of this sequence is a man aged 50-60 years with active COVID-19. V usage is TRBV6-6 and J usage is TRBJ2-3; TRBD1 agrees at 7 bases. The sample was peripheral blood. The CDR3 loop is CASRRQTGLGDTQYF. The CDR3 DNA sequence: TGTGCCAGCAGGCGTCAGACAGGGTTGGGAGATACGCAGTATTTT.